The rows below give T cell receptor beta chains drawn from one sample of a study of OX40 agonist ivuxolimab in advanced cancers. Only in-frame clones appear in the TCRdb table, and some are missing; sequencing was by immunoSEQ multiplex PCR. Here the sample spans over 5,000 clones, about 70% being singletons. The sequenced sample was CD4+ or CD8+ T cells sorted from blood, obtained in a trial of the OX40 agonist ivuxolimab. The receptors derive from an adult with an advanced solid tumor such as melanoma, head and neck, liver or kidney cancer. Both conserved end residues are part of each CDR3. The D gene is left open where the match is weak. Clone size, where shown, is once, few, many, or a class for clones that have expanded.

j_gene: TRBJ2-7; d_gene: -; v_gene: TRBV10-3; abundance: few; CDR3aa: CAISGLPVNYEQYF; CDR3nt: TGTGCCATCAGTGGTCTACCGGTTAACTACGAGCAGTACTTC
j_gene: TRBJ1-1; d_gene: TRBD1; v_gene: TRBV19; abundance: -; CDR3aa: CASSIRGQGARNGEAFF; CDR3nt: TGTGCCAGTAGTATAAGGGGACAGGGGGCGCGAAATGGTGAAGCTTTCTTT
j_gene: TRBJ1-1; d_gene: -; v_gene: TRBV2; abundance: -; CDR3aa: CASSEVPGAGDTEAFF; CDR3nt: TGTGCCAGCAGTGAAGTCCCGGGCGCGGGTGACACTGAAGCTTTCTTT
j_gene: TRBJ2-7; d_gene: TRBD2; v_gene: TRBV28; abundance: once; CDR3aa: CASSLGGGGYEQYF; CDR3nt: TGTGCCAGCAGTTTAGGTGGGGGGGGCTACGAGCAGTACTTC
j_gene: TRBJ2-3; d_gene: -; v_gene: TRBV7-9; abundance: -; CDR3aa: CASSTQSGDGADTQYF; CDR3nt: TGTGCCAGCAGCACCCAGTCCGGGGATGGAGCAGATACGCAGTATTTT
j_gene: TRBJ1-2; d_gene: TRBD1; v_gene: TRBV27; abundance: -; CDR3aa: CASSRASETGSYGYTF; CDR3nt: TGTGCCAGCAGTCGGGCATCCGAGACAGGGAGTTATGGCTACACCTTC
j_gene: TRBJ1-6; d_gene: TRBD1; v_gene: TRBV28; abundance: once; CDR3aa: CASSWDRDNSPLHF; CDR3nt: TGTGCCAGCAGTTGGGACAGGGATAATTCACCCCTCCACTTT
j_gene: TRBJ1-2; d_gene: TRBD1; v_gene: TRBV9; abundance: -; CDR3aa: CASSVGTGSNYGYTF; CDR3nt: TGTGCCAGCAGCGTAGGGACAGGATCTAACTATGGCTACACCTTC
j_gene: TRBJ2-1; d_gene: TRBD2; v_gene: TRBV27; abundance: -; CDR3aa: CASSYPLAGTGSEQFF; CDR3nt: TGTGCCAGCAGTTACCCCCTAGCGGGGACCGGGAGTGAGCAGTTCTTC
j_gene: TRBJ2-5; d_gene: -; v_gene: TRBV6-1; abundance: -; CDR3aa: CASSEWPSRDSHQETQYF; CDR3nt: TGTGCCAGCAGTGAATGGCCATCTAGGGACTCCCACCAAGAGACCCAGTACTTC